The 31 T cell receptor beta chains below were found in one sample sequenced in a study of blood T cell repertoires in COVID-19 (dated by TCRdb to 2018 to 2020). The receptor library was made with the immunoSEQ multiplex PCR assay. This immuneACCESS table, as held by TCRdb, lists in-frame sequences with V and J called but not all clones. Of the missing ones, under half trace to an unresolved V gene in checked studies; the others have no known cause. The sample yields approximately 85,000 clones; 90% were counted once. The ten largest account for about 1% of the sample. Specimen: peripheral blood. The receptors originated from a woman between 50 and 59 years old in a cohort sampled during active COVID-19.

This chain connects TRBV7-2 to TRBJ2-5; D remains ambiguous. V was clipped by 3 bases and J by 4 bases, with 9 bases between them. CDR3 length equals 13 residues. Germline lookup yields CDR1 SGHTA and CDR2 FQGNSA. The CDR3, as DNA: TGTGCCAGCAGCTTCCCCAGCGTAGAGACCCAGTACTTC. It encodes CASSFPSVETQYF.

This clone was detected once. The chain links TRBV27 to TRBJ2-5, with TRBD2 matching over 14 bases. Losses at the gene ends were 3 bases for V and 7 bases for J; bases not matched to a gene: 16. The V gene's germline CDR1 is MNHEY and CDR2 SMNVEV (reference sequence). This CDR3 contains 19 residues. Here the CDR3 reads CASSFAVPGLAGAPATQYF. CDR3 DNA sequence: TGTGCCAGCAGTTTCGCCGTCCCGGGACTAGCGGGAGCCCCTGCGACCCAGTACTTC.

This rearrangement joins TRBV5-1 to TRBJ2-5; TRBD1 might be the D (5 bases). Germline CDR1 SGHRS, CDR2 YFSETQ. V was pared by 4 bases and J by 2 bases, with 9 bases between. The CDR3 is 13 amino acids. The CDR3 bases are TGCGCCAGCAGCCCAGGGCTTCAAGAGACCCAGTACTTC. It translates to CASSPGLQETQYF.

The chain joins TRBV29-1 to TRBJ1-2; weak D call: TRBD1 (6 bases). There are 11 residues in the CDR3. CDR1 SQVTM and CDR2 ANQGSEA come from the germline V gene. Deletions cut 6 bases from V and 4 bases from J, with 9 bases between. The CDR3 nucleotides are TGCAGCGTCCCGGACAGCTATGGCTACACCTTC. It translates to CSVPDSYGYTF.

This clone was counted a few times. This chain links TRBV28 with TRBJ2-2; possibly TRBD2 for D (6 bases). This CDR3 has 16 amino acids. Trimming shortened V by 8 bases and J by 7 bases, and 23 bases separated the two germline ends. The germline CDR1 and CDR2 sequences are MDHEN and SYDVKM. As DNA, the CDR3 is TGTGCCAGCTACCCCGGAGGGCAGGGAACTTTCGGGGAGCTGTTTTTT. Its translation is CASYPGGQGTFGELFF.

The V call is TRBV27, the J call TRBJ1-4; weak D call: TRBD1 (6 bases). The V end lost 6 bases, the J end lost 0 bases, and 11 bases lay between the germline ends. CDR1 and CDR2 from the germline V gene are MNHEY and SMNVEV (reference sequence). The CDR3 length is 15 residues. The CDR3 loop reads CASRDSLATNEKLFF. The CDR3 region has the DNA TGTGCCAGCAGGGACAGCCTTGCAACTAATGAAAAACTGTTTTTT.

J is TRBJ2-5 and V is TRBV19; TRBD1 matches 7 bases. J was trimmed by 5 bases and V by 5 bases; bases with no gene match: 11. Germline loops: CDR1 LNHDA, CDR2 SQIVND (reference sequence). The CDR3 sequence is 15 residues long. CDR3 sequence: CASSAGRGIGETQYF. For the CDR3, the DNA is TGTGCCAGTAGTGCCGGCAGGGGGATTGGGGAGACCCAGTACTTC.

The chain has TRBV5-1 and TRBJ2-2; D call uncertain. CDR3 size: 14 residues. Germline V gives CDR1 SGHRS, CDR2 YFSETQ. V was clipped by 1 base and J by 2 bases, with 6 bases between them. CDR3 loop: CASSLNSNTGELFF. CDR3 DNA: TGCGCCAGCAGCTTGAACTCCAACACCGGGGAGCTGTTTTTT.

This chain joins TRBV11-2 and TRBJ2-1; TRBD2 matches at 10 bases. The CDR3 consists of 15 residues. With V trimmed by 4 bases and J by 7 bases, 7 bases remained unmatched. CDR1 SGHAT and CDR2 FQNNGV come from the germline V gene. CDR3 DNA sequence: TGTGCCAGCAGCTCTACTAGCGGGATTAGGAATGAGCAGTTCTTC. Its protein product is CASSSTSGIRNEQFF.

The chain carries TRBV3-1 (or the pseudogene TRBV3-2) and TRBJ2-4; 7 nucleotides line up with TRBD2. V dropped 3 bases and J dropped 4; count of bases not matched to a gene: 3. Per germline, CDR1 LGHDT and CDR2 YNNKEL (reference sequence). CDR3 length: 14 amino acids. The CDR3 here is CASSHTSAKNIQYF. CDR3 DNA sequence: TGTGCCAGCAGCCACACTAGCGCTAAAAACATTCAGTACTTC.

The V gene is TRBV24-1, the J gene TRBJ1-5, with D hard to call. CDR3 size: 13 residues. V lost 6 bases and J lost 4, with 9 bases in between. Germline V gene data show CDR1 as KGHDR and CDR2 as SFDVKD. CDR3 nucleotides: TGTGCCACCAGTTCCGTCGGGAATCAGCCCCAGCATTTT. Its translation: CATSSVGNQPQHF.

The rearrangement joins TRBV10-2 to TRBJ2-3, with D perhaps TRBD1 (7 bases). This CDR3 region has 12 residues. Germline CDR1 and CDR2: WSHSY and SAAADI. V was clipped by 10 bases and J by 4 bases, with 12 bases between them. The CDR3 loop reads CATRGTADTQYF. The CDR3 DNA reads TGCGCCACCCGCGGGACAGCAGATACGCAGTATTTT.

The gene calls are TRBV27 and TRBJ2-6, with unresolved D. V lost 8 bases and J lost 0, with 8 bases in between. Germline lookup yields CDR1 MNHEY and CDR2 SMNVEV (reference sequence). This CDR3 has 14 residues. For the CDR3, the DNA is TGTGCCAGCGGCCACGCCTCTGGGGCCAACGTCCTGACTTTC. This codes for CASGHASGANVLTF. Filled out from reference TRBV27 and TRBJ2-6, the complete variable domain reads EAQVTQNPRYLITVTGKKLTVTCSQNMNHEYMSWYRQDPGLGLRQIYYSMNVEVTDKGDVPEGYKVSRKEKRNFPLILESPSPNQTSLYFCASGHASGANVLTFGAGSRLTVL.

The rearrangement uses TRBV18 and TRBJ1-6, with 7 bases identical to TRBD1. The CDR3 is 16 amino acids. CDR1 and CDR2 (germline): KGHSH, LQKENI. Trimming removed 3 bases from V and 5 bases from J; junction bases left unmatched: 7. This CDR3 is CASSPGAGTDNSPLHF. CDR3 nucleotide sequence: TGTGCCAGCTCACCCGGGGCCGGGACAGATAATTCACCCCTCCACTTT.

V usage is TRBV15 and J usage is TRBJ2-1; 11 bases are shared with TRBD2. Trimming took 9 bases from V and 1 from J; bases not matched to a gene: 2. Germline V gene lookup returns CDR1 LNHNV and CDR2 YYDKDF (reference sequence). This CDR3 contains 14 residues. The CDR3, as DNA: TGTGCCACGTGGACTAGCGGGTCCTACAATGAGCAGTTCTTC. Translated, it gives CATWTSGSYNEQFF.

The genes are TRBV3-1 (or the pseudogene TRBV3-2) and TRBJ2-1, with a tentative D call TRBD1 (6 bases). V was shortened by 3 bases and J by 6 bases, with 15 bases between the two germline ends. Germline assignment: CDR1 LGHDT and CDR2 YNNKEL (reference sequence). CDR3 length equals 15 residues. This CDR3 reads CASSQGARGINEQFF. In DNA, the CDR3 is TGTGCCAGCAGCCAGGGGGCCAGGGGAATCAATGAGCAGTTCTTC.

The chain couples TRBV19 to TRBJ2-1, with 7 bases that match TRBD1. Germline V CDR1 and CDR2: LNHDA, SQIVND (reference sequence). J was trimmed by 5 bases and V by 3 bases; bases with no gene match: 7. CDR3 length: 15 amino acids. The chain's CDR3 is CASSIYSGTDNEQFF. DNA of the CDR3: TGTGCCAGTAGTATCTACTCCGGGACAGACAATGAGCAGTTCTTC.

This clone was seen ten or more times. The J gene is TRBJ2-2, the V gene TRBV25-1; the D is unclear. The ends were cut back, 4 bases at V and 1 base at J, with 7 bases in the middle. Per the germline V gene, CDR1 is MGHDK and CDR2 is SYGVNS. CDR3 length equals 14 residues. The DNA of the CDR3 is TGTGCCAGCAGTGCAGGTTGGAACACCGGGGAGCTGTTTTTT. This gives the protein CASSAGWNTGELFF.

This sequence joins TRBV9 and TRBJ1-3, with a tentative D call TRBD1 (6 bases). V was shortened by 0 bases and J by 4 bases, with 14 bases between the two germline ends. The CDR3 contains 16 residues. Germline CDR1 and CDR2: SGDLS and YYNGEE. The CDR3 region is CASSVGSGAGGNTIYF. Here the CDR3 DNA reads TGTGCCAGCAGCGTAGGTTCAGGGGCTGGAGGAAACACCATATATTTT.

CDR3 region: CASSSDRSISYNEQFF. In DNA form, the CDR3 reads TGTGCCAGCAGCTCCGACAGGTCGATCTCCTACAATGAGCAGTTCTTC. The rearrangement links TRBV9 to TRBJ2-1, with D possibly being TRBD1 (6 bases). Germline V lookup: CDR1 SGDLS, CDR2 YYNGEE. Trimming removed 4 bases at V and 0 bases at J, with 14 bases between. The CDR3 has 16 amino acids.

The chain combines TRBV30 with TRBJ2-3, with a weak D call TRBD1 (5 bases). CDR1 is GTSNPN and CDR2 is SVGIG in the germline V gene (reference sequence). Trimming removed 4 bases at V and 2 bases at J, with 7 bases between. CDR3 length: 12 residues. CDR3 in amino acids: CAWTRDTDTQYF. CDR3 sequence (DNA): TGTGCCTGGACCAGGGACACAGATACGCAGTATTTT.

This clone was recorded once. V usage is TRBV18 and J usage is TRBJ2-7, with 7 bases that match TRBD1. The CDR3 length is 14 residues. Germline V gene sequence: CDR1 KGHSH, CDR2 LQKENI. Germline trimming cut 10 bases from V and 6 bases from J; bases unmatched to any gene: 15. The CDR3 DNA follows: TGTGCCACCCTTTCGACAGGGACGAGCGGCGAGCAGTACTTC. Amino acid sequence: CATLSTGTSGEQYF. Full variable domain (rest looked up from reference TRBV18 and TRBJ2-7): NAGVMQNPRHLVRRRGQEARLRCSPMKGHSHVYWYRQLPEEGLKFMVYLQKENIIDESGMPKERFSAEFPKEGPSILRIQQVVRGDSAAYFCATLSTGTSGEQYFGPGTRLTVT.

The CDR3 reads CASSFLLGGEAFF. In DNA form, the CDR3 reads TGTGCCAGCAGTTTTCTCCTCGGGGGTGAAGCTTTCTTT. J is TRBJ1-1 and V is TRBV27; a possible D gene is TRBD1 (5 bases). The length of the CDR3 is 13 residues. Germline values: CDR1 MNHEY, CDR2 SMNVEV (reference sequence). Trimming stripped 3 bases from V and 7 bases from J, with 12 bases between.

The CDR3 spells CASSPEDPSNQPQHF. The DNA for the CDR3 is TGCGCCAGCAGCCCTGAGGATCCGAGCAATCAGCCCCAGCATTTT. The rearrangement links TRBV5-1 to TRBJ1-5, with D uncertain. This CDR3 is built from 15 residues. Germline assignment: CDR1 SGHRS and CDR2 YFSETQ. V lost 4 bases, J lost 1 base, and 12 bases lay in between.

Here the CDR3 reads CASRADSSYEQYF. The CDR3 nucleotides are TGTGCCAGCAGAGCGGACAGTTCCTACGAGCAGTACTTC. The chain employs TRBV6-5 and TRBJ2-7, with D maybe TRBD1 (6 bases). The CDR3 runs to 13 residues. V shed 6 bases and J shed 1 base, with 10 bases lying between them. The germline V gene encodes CDR1 MNHEY and CDR2 SVGAGI.

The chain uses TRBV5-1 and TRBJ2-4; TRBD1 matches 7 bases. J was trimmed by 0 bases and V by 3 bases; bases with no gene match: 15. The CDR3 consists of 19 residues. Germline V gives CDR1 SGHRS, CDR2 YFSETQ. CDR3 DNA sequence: TGCGCCAGCAGCTCCTCCTGGACAGGTTTCCTGTCAGCCAAAAACATTCAGTACTTC. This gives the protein CASSSSWTGFLSAKNIQYF.

The DNA of the CDR3 is TGTGCCAGCGGCCTGGGACAGGGGGCCGGGGAGCTGTTTTTT. It encodes CASGLGQGAGELFF. The V and J genes are TRBV2 and TRBJ2-2; 11 nucleotides match TRBD1. The CDR3 spans 14 residues. The junction had 5 bases not matched to a gene; V was cut back by 8 bases and J by 6 bases. CDR1 is SNHLY and CDR2 is FYNNEI in the germline V gene.

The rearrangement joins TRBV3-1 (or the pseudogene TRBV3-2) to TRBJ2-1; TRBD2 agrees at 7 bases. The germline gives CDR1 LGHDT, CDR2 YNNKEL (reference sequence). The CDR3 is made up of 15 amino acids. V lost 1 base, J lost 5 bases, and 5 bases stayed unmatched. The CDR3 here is CASSQGLGGNNEQFF. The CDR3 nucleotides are TGTGCCAGCAGCCAAGGGCTGGGGGGGAACAATGAGCAGTTCTTC.

The CDR3 bases are TGTGCCAGCAGTCTTCAGCAGGATACTGAAGCTTTCTTT. This translates into CASSLQQDTEAFF. The gene calls are TRBV6-6 and TRBJ1-1; D unclear. CDR1 MNHNY and CDR2 SVGAGI come from the germline V gene (reference sequence). CDR3 length: 13 amino acids. V was cut by 5 bases and J by 5 bases, with 12 bases left in between.

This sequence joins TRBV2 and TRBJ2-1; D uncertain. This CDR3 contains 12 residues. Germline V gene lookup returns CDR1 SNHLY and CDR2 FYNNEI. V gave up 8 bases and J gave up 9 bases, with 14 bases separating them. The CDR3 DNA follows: TGTGCCAGCGATATGCGAGGCCGTGAGCAGTTCTTC. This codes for CASDMRGREQFF.

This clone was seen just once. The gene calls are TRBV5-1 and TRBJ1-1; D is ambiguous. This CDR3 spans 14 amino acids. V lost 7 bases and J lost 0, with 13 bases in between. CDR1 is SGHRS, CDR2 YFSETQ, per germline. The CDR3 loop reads CASGSGAVNTEAFF. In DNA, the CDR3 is TGCGCCAGCGGATCGGGAGCGGTGAACACTGAAGCTTTCTTT.